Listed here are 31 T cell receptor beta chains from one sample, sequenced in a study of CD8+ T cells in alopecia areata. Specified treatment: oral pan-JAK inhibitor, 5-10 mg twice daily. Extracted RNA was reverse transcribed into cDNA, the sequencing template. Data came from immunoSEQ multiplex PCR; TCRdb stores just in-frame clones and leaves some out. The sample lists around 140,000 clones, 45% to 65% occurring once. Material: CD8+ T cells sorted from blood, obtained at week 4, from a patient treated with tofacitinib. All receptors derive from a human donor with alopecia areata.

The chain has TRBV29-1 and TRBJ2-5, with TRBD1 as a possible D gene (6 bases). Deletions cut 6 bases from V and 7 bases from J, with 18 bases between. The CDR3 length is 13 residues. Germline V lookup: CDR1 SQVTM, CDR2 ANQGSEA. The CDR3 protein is CSVAPGRGATQYF. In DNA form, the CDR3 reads TGCAGCGTGGCGCCGGGCAGGGGCGCGACCCAGTACTTC.

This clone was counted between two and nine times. CDR3 sequence (DNA): TGCAGTGCTAGAGCAGGGTGGGGCTACACCTTC. It translates to CSARAGWGYTF. This chain joins TRBV20-1 and TRBJ1-2, with D tentatively TRBD1 (5 bases). There are 11 residues in the CDR3. V was shortened by 1 base and J by 8 bases, with 8 bases between the two germline ends. Germline V gene data show CDR1 as DFQATT and CDR2 as SNEGSKA (reference sequence).

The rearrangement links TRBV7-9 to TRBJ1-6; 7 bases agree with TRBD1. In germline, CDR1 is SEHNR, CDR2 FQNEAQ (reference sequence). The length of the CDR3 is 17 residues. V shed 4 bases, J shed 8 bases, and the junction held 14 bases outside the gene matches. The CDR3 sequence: CASSSDMGGQLYSPLHF. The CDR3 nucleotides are TGTGCCAGCAGCTCCGATATGGGGGGACAGCTATATTCACCCCTCCACTTT.

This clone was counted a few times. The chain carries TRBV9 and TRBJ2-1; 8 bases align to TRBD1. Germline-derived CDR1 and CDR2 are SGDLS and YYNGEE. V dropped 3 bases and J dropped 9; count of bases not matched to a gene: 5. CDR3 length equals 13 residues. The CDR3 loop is CASSERQGFEQFF. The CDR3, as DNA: TGTGCCAGCAGCGAGAGACAGGGGTTTGAGCAGTTCTTC.

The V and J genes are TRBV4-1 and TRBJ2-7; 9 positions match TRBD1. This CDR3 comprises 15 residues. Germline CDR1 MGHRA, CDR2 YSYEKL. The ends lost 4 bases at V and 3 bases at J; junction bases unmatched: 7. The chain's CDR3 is CASSPRGQGLYEQYF. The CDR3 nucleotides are TGCGCCAGCAGCCCCCGAGGACAGGGGCTCTACGAGCAGTACTTC.

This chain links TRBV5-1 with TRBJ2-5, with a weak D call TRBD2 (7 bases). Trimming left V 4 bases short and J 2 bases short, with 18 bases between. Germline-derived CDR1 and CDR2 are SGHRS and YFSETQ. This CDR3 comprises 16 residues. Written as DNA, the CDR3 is TGCGCCAGCAGCCCGGCGGGGGCGGGGCGTCAAGAGACCCAGTACTTC. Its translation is CASSPAGAGRQETQYF.

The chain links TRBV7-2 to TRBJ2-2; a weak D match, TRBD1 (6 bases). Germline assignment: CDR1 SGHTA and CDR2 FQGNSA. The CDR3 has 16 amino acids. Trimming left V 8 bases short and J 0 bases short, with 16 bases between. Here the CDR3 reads CASRSHRQANTGELFF. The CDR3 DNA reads TGTGCCAGCCGGAGCCATAGACAGGCGAACACCGGGGAGCTGTTTTTT.

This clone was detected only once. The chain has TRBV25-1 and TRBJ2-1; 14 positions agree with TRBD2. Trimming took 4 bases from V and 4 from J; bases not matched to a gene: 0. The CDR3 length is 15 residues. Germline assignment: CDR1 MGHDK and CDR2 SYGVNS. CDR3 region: CASSGLAGGYNEQFF. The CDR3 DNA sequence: TGTGCCAGCAGTGGACTAGCGGGGGGGTACAATGAGCAGTTCTTC.

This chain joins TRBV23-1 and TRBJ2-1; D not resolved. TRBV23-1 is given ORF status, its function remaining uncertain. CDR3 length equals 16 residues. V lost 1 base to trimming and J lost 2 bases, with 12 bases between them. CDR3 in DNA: TGCGCCAGCAGTCAATACACCCCAAGTGCCTACAATGAGCAGTTCTTC. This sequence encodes CASSQYTPSAYNEQFF.

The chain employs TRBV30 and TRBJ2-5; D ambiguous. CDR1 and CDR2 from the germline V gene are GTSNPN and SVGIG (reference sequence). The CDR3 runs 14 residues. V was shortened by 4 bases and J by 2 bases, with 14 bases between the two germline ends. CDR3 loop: CAWTRVRRQETQYF. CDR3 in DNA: TGTGCCTGGACTCGGGTTAGGAGACAAGAGACCCAGTACTTC.

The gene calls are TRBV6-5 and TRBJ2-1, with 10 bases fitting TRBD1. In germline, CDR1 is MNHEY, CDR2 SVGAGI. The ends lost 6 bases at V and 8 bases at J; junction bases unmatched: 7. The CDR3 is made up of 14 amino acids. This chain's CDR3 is CASSTGTGVDEQFF. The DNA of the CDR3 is TGTGCCAGCAGCACCGGGACAGGGGTCGATGAGCAGTTCTTC.

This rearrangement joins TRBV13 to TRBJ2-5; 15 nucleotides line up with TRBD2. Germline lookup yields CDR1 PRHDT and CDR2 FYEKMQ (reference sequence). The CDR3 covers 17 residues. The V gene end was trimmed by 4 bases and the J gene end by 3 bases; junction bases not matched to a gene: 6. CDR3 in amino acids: CASSSGTSGGPEETQYF. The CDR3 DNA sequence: TGTGCCAGCAGCTCCGGGACTAGCGGGGGGCCAGAAGAGACCCAGTACTTC. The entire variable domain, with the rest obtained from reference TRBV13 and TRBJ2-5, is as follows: AAGVIQSPRHLIKEKRETATLKCYPIPRHDTVYWYQQGPGQDPQFLISFYEKMQSDKGSIPDRFSAQQFSDYHSELNMSSLELGDSALYFCASSSGTSGGPEETQYFGPGTRLLVL.

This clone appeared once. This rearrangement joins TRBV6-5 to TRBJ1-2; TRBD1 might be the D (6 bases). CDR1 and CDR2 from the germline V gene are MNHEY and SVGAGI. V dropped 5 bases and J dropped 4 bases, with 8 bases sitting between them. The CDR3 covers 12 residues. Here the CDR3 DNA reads TGTGCCAGCAGTGGGGGCCTCTATGGCTACACCTTC. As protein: CASSGGLYGYTF.

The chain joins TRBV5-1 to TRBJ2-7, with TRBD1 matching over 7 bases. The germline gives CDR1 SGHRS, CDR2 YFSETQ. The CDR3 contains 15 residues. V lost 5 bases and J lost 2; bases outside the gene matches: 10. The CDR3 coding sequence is TGCGCCAGCAGACAGGGGCAGGGGAGAACCTACGAGCAGTACTTC. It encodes CASRQGQGRTYEQYF.

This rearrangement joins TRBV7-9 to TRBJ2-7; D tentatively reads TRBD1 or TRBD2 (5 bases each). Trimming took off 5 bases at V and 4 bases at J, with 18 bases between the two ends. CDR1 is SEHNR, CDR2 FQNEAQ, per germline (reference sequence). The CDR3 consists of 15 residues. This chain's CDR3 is CASSATGTAGYEQYF. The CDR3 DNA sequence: TGTGCCAGCAGCGCTACCGGGACGGCCGGTTACGAGCAGTACTTC.

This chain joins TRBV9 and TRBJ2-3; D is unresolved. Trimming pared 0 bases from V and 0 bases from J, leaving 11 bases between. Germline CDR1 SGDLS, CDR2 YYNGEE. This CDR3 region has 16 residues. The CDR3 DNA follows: TGTGCCAGCAGCGTAGAAAGATTTTCTAGCACAGATACGCAGTATTTT. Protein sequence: CASSVERFSSTDTQYF.

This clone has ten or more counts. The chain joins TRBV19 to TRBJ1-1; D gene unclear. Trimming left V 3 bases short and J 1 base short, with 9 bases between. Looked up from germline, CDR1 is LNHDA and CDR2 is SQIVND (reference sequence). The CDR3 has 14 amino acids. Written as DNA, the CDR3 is TGTGCCAGTAGTATGACTGCGACGAACACTGAAGCTTTCTTT. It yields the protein CASSMTATNTEAFF.

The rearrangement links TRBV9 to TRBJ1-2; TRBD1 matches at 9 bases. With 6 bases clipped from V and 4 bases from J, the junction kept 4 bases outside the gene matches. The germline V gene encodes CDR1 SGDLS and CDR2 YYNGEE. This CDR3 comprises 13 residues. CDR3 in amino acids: CASIGTGSYGYTF. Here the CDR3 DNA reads TGTGCCAGCATAGGGACAGGGAGCTATGGCTACACCTTC.

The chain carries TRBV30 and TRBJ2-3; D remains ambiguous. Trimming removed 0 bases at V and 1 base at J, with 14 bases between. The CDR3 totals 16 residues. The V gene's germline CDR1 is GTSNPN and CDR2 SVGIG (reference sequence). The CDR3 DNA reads TGTGCCTGGAGTGTATTAGGGAATCTGGGCACAGATACGCAGTATTTT. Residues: CAWSVLGNLGTDTQYF.

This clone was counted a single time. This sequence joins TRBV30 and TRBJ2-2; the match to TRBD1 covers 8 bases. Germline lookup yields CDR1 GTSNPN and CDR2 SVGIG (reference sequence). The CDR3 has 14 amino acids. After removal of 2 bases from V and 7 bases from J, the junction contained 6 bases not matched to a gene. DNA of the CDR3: TGTGCCTGGAGTCTAGACAGGGGCCTCGGGGAGCTGTTTTTT. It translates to CAWSLDRGLGELFF.

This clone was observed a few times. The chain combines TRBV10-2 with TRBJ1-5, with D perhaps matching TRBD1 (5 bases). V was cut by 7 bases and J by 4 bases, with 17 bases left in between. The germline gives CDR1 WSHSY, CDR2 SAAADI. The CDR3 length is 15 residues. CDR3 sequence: CASKSEVGGNQPQHF. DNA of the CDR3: TGCGCCAGCAAATCCGAGGTTGGGGGTAATCAGCCCCAGCATTTT.

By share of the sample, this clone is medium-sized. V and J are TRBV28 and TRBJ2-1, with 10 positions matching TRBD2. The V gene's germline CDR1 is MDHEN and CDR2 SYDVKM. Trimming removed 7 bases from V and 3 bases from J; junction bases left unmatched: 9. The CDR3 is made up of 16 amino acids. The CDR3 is CASTGLAGEIYNEQFF. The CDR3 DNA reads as TGTGCCAGCACCGGGCTAGCGGGGGAGATCTACAATGAGCAGTTCTTC.

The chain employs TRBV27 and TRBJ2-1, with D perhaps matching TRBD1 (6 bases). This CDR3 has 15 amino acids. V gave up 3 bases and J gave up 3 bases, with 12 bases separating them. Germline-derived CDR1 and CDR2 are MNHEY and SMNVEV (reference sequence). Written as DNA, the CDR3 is TGTGCCAGCAGTTTCGCAGGACAGAGCTACAATGAGCAGTTCTTC. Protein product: CASSFAGQSYNEQFF.

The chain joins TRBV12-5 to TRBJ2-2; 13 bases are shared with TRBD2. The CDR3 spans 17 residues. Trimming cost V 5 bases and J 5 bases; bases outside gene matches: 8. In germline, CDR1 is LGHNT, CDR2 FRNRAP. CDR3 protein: CASGKAPGLAGTGELFF. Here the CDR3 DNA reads TGTGCTAGTGGTAAAGCCCCGGGACTAGCGGGGACCGGGGAGCTGTTTTTT. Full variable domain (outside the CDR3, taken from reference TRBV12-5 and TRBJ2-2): DARVTQTPRHKVTEMGQEVTMRCQPILGHNTVFWYRQTMMQGLELLAYFRNRAPLDDSGMPKDRFSAEMPDATLATLKIQPSEPRDSAVYFCASGKAPGLAGTGELFFGEGSRLTVL.

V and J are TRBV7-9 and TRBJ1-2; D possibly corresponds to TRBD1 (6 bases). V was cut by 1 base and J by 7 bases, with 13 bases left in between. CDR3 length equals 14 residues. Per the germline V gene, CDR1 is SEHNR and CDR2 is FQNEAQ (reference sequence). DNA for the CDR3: TGTGCCAGCAGCTTAGATCCGGGGGCTGTTGGCTACACCTTC. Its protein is CASSLDPGAVGYTF. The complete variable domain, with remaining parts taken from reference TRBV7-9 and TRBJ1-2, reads DTGVSQNPRHKITKRGQNVTFRCDPISEHNRLYWYRQTLGQGPEFLTYFQNEAQLEKSRLLSDRFSAERPKGSFSTLEIQRTEQGDSAMYLCASSLDPGAVGYTFGSGTRLTVV.

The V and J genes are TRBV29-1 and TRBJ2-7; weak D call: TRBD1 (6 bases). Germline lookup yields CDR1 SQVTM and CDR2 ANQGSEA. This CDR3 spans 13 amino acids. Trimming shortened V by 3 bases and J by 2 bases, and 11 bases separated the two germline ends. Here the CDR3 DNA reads TGCAGCGTTGATCTGGACAGCACCTACGAGCAGTACTTC. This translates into CSVDLDSTYEQYF.

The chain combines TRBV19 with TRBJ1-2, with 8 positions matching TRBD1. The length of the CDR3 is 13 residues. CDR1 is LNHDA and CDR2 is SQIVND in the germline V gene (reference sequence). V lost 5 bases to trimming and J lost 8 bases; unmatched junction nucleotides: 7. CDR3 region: CASSEDRARGYTF. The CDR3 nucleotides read TGTGCCAGTAGTGAGGACAGGGCGAGAGGCTACACCTTC.

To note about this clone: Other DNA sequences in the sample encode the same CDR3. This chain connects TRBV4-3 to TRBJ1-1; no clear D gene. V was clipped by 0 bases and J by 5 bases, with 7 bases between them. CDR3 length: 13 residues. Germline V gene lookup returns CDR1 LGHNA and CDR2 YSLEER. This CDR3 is CASSQDRETEAFF. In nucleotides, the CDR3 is TGCGCCAGCAGCCAAGATAGGGAGACTGAAGCTTTCTTT.

CDR3 bases: TGTGCCAGCAGTTACAGACAGGGAGTAAATTCACCCCTCCACTTT. Protein product: CASSYRQGVNSPLHF. This chain links TRBV6-5 with TRBJ1-6, with 7 bases that match TRBD1. From germline, CDR1 is MNHEY and CDR2 SVGAGI. V gave up 2 bases and J gave up 7 bases; unmatched junction bases: 5. This CDR3 is 15 amino acids long.

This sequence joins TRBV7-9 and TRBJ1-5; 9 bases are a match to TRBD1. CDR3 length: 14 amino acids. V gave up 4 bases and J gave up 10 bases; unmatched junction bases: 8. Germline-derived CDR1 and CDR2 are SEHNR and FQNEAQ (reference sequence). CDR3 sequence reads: CASSSGTGNGPQHF. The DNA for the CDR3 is TGTGCCAGCAGCTCAGGGACAGGGAATGGACCCCAGCATTTT.

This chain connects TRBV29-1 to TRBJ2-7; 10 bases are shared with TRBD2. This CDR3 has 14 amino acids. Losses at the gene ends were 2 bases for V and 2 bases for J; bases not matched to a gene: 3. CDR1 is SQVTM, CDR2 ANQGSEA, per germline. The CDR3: CSVELAGDTYEQYF. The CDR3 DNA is TGCAGCGTTGAACTAGCGGGGGACACCTACGAGCAGTACTTC.